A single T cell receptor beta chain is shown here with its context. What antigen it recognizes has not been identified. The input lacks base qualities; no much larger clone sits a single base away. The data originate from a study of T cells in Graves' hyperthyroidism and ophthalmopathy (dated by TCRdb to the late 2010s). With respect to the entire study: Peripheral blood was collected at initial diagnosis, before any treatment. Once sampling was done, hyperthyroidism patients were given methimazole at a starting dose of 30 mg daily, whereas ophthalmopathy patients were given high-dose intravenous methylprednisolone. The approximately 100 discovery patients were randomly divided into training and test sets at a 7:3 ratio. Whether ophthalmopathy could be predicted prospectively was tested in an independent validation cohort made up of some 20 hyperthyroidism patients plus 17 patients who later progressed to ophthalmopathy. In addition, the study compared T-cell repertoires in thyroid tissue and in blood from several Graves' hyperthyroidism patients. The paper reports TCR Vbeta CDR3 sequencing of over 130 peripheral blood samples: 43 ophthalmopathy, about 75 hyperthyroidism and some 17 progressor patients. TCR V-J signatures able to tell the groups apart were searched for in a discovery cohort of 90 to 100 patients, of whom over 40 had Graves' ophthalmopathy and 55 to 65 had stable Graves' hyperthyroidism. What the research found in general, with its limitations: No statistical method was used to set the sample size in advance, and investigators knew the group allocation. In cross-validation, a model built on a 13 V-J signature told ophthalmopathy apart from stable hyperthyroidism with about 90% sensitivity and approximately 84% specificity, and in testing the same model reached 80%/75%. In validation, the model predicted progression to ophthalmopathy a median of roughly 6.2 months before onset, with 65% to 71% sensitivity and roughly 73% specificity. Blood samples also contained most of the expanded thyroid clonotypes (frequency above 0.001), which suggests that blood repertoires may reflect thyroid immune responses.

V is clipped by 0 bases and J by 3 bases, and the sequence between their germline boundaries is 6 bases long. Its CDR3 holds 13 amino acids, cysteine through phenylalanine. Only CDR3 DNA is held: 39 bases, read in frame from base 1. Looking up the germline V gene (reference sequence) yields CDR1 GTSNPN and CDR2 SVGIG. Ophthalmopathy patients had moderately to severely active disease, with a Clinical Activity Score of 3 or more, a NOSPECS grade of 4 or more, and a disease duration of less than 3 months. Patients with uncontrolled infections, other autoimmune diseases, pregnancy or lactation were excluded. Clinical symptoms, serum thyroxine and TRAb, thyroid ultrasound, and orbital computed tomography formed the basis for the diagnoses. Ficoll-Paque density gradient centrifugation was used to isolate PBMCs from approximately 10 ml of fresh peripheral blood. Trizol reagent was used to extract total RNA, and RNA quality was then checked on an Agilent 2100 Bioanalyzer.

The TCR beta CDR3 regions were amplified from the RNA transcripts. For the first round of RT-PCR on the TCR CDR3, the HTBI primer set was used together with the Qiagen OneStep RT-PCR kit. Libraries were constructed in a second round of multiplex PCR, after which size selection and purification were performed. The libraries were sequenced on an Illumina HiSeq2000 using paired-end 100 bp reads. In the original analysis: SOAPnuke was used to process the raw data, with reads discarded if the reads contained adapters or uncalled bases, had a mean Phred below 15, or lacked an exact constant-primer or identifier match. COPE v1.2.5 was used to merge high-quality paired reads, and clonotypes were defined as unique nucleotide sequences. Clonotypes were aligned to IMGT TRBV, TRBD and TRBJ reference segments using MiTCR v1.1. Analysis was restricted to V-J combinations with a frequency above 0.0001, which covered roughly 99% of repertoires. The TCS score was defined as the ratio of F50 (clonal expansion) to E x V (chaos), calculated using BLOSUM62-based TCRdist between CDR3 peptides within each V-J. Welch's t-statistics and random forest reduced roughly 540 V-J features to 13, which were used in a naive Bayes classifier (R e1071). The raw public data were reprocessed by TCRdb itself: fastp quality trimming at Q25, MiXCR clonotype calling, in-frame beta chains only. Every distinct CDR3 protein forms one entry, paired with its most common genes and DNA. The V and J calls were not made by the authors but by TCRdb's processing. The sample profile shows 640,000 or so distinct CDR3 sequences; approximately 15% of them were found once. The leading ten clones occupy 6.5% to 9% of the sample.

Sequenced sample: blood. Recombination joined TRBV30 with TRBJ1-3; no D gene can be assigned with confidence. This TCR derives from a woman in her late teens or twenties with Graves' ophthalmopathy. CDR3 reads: CAWSVPGGNTIYF. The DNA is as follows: TGTGCCTGGAGTGTACCTGGTGGAAACACCATATATTTT.